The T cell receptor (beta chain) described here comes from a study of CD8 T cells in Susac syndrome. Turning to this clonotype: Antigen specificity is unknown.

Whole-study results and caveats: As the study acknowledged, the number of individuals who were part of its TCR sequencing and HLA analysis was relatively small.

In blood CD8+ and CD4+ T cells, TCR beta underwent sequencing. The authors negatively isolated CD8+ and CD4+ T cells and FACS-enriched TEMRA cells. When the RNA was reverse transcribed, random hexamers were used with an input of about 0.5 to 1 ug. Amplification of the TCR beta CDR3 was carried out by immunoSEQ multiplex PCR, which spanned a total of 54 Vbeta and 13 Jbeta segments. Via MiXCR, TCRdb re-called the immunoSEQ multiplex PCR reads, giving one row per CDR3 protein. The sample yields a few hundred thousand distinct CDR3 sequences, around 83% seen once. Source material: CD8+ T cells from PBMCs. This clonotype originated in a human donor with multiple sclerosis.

The CDR3 region has the DNA TGTGCCAGCAGCGTAGGTCACAGGGACGAGCAGTACTTC. Translating gives CASSVGHRDEQYF. The chain carries TRBV9 and TRBJ2-7; the D gene is possibly TRBD1 (6 bases). Germline CDR1 SGDLS, CDR2 YYNGEE. There are 13 residues in the CDR3. V shed 0 bases and J shed 5 bases, with 9 bases lying between them.